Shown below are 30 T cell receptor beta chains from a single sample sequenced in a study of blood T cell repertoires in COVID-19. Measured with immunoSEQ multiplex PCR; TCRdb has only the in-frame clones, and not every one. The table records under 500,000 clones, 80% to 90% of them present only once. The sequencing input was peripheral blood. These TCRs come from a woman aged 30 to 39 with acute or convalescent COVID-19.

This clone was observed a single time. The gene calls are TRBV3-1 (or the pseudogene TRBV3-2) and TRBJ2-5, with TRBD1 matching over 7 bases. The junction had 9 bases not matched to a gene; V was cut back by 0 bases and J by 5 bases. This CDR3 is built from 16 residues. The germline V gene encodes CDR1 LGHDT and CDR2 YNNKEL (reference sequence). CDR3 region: CASSQDRPGGEETQYF. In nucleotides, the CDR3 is TGTGCCAGCAGCCAAGACCGGCCAGGGGGAGAGGAGACCCAGTACTTC.

The DNA of the CDR3 is TGTGCCAGTAGTCAAAGGGGGAGGACTAGCGCAGTTTGGCAGTACTTC. This sequence encodes CASSQRGRTSAVWQYF. The J gene is TRBJ2-7, the V gene TRBV19; 9 bases fit TRBD2. The trim removed 5 bases at V and 9 bases at J, leaving 17 bases unmatched. The CDR3 spans 16 residues. Germline V gene data show CDR1 as LNHDA and CDR2 as SQIVND (reference sequence).

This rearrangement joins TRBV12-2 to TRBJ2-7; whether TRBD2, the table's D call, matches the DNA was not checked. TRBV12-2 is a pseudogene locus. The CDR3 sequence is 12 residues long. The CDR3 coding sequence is TGTGCAAGTCGCTTAGTAGTGTACGAGCAGTACTTC. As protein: CASRLVVYEQYF.

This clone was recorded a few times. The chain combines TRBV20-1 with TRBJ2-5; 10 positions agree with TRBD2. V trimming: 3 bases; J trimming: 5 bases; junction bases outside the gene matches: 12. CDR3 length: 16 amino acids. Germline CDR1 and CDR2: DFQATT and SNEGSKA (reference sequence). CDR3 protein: CSASKRSGGASETQYF. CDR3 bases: TGCAGTGCTAGTAAGCGAAGCGGGGGGGCTTCGGAGACCCAGTACTTC.

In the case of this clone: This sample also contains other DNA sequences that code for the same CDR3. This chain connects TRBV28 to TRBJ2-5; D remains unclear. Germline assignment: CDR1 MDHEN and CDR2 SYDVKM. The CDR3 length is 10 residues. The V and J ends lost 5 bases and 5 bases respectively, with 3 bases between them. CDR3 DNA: TGTGCCAGCAGTCGGGAGACCCAGTACTTC. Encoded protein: CASSRETQYF. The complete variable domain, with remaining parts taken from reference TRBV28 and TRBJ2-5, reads DVKVTQSSRYLVKRTGEKVFLECVQDMDHENMFWYRQDPGLGLRLIYFSYDVKMKEKGDIPEGYSVSREKKERFSLILESASTNQTSMYLCASSRETQYFGPGTRLLVL.

Here the CDR3 reads CASRPGQGARWGTEAFF. The CDR3 DNA sequence: TGTGCCAGCAGACCGGGACAGGGGGCGCGGTGGGGAACTGAAGCTTTCTTT. The V gene is TRBV28, the J gene TRBJ1-1, with 12 bases that match TRBD1. CDR1 and CDR2 (germline): MDHEN, SYDVKM. The CDR3 extends over 17 amino acids. Unmatched junction bases numbered 13, after V lost 6 bases and J lost 5 bases. Supplemented by reference TRBV28 and TRBJ1-1, the full variable domain reads DVKVTQSSRYLVKRTGEKVFLECVQDMDHENMFWYRQDPGLGLRLIYFSYDVKMKEKGDIPEGYSVSREKKERFSLILESASTNQTSMYLCASRPGQGARWGTEAFFGQGTRLTVV.

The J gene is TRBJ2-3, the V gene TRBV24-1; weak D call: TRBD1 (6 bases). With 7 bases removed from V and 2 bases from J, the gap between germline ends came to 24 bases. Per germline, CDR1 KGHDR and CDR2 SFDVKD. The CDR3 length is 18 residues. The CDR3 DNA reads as TGTGCCACCAGGGCCCCCCCATCCACAGGGCCAGACACAGATACGCAGTATTTT. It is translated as CATRAPPSTGPDTDTQYF.

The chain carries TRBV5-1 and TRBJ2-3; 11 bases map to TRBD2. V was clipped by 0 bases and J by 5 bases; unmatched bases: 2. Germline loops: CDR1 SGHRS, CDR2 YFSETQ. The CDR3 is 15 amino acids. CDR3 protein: CASSLVAGGLDTQYF. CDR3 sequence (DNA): TGCGCCAGCAGCTTGGTAGCGGGGGGGCTAGATACGCAGTATTTT.

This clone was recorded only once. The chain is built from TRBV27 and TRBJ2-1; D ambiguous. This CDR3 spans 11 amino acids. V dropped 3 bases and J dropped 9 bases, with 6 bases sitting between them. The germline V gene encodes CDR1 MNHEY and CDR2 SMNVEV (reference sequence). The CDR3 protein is CASSFNSEQFF. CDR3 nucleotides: TGTGCCAGCAGTTTTAACAGTGAGCAGTTCTTC.

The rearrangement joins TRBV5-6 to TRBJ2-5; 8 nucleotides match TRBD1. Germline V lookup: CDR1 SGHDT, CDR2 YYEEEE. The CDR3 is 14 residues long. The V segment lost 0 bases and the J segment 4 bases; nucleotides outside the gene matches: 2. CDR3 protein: CASSLGRGRETQYF. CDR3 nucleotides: TGTGCCAGCAGCTTGGGCAGGGGGCGAGAGACCCAGTACTTC. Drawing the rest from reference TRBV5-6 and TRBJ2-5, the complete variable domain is DAGVTQSPTHLIKTRGQQVTLRCSPKSGHDTVSWYQQALGQGPQFIFQYYEEEERQRGNFPDRFSGHQFPNYSSELNVNALLLGDSALYLCASSLGRGRETQYFGPGTRLLVL.

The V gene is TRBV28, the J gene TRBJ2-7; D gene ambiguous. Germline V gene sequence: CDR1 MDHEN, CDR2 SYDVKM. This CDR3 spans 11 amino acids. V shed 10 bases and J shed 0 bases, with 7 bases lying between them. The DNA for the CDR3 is TGTGCCACCCACAACTCCTACGAGCAGTACTTC. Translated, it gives CATHNSYEQYF.

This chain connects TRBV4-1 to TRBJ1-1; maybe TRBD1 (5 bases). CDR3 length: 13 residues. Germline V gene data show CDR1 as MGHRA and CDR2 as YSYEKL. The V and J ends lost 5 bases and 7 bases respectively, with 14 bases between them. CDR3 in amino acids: CASSWGGRNEAFF. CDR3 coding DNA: TGCGCCAGCAGCTGGGGGGGACGAAATGAAGCTTTCTTT.

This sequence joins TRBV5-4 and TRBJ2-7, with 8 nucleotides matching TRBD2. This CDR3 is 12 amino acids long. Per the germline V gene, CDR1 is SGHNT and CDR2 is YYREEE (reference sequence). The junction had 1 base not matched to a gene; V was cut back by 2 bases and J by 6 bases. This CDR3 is CASSFLAGEQYF. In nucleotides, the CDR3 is TGTGCCAGCAGCTTCCTAGCGGGCGAGCAGTACTTC. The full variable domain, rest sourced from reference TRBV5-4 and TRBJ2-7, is ETGVTQSPTHLIKTRGQQVTLRCSSQSGHNTVSWYQQALGQGPQFIFQYYREEENGRGNFPPRFSGLQFPNYSSELNVNALELDDSALYLCASSFLAGEQYFGPGTRLTVT.

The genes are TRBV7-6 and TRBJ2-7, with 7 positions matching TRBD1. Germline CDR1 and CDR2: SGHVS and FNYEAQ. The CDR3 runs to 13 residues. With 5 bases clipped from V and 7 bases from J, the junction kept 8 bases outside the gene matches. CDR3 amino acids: CASSPEGAGEQYF. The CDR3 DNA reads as TGTGCCAGCAGCCCTGAGGGGGCGGGTGAGCAGTACTTC.

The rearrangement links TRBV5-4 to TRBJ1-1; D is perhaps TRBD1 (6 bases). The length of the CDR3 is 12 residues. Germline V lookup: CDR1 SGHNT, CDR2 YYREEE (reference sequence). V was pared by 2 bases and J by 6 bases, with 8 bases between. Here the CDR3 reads CASSFGGSEAFF. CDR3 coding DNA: TGTGCCAGCAGCTTTGGGGGCTCTGAAGCTTTCTTT.

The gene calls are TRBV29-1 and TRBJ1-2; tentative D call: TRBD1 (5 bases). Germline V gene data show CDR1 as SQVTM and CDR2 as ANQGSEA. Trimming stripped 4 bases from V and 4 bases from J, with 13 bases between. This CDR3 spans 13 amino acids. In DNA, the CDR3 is TGCAGCGTTGTTAAGGGAAGGGGCTATGGCTACACCTTC. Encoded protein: CSVVKGRGYGYTF.

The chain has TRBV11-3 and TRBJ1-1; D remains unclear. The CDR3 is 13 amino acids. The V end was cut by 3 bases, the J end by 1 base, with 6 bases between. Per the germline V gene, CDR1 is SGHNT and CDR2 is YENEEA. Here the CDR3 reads CASSFGRNTEAFF. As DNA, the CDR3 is TGTGCCAGCAGCTTTGGGAGGAACACTGAAGCTTTCTTT.

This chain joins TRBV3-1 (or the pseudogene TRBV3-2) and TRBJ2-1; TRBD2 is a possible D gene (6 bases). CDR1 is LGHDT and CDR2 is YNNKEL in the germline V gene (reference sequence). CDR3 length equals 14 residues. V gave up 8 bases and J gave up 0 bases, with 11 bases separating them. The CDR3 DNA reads TGTGCCAGCCGGGGGTCAAGCTCCTACAATGAGCAGTTCTTC. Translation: CASRGSSSYNEQFF.

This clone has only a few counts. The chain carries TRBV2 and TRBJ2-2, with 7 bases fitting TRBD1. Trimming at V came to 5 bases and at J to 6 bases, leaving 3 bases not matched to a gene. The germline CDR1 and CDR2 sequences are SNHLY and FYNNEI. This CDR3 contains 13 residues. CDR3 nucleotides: TGTGCCAGCAGTAGACAGGGTTCCGGGGAGCTGTTTTTT. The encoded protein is CASSRQGSGELFF. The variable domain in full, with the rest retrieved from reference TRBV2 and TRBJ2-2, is EPEVTQTPSHQVTQMGQEVILRCVPISNHLYFYWYRQILGQKVEFLVSFYNNEISEKSEIFDDQFSVERPDGSNFTLKIRSTKLEDSAMYFCASSRQGSGELFFGEGSRLTVL.

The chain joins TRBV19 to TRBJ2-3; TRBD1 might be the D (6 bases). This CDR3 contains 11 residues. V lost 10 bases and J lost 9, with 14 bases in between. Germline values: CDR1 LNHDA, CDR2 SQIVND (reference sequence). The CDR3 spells CATSGHQTQYF. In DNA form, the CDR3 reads TGTGCCACCTCGGGACATCAAACGCAGTATTTT.

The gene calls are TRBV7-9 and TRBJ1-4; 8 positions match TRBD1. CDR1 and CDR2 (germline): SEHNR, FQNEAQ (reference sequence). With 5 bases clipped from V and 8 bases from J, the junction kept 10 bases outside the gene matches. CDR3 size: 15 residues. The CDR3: CASSLDRGSNEKLFF. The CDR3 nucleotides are TGTGCCAGCAGCCTTGACAGGGGTAGTAACGAAAAACTGTTTTTT.

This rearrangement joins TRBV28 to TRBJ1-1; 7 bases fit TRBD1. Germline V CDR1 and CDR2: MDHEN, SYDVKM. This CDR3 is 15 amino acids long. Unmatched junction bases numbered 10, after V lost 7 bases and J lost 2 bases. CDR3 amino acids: CASNYPGTENTEAFF. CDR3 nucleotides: TGTGCCAGCAACTACCCGGGGACAGAAAACACTGAAGCTTTCTTT.

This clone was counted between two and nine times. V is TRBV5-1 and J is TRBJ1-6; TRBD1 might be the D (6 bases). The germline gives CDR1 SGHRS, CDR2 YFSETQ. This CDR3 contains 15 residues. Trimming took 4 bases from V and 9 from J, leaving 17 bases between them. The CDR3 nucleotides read TGCGCCAGCAGCCCCCGCCCGGGGGGCGTTTCACCCCTCCACTTT. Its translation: CASSPRPGGVSPLHF.

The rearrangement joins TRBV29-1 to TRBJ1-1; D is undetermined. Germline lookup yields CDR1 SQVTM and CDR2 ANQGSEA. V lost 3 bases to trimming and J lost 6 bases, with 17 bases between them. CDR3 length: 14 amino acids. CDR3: CSVDSGSQRAEAFF. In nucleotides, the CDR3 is TGCAGCGTTGATAGTGGCTCGCAACGGGCTGAAGCTTTCTTT.

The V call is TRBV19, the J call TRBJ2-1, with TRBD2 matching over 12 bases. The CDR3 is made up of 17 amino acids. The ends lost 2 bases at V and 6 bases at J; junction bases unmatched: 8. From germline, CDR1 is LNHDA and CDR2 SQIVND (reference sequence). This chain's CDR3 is CASSIRASGGAANEQFF. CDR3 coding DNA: TGTGCCAGTAGTATAAGGGCTAGCGGGGGGGCCGCCAATGAGCAGTTCTTC. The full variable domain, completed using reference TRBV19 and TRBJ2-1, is DGGITQSPKYLFRKEGQNVTLSCEQNLNHDAMYWYRQDPGQGLRLIYYSQIVNDFQKGDIAEGYSVSREKKESFPLTVTSAQKNPTAFYLCASSIRASGGAANEQFFGPGTRLTVL.

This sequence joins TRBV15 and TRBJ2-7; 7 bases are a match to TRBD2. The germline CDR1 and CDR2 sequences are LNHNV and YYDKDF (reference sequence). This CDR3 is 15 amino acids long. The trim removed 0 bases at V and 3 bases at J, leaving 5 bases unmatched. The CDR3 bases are TGTGCCACCAGCAGAGAGCGGGGGTTATACTACGAGCAGTACTTC. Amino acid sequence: CATSRERGLYYEQYF.

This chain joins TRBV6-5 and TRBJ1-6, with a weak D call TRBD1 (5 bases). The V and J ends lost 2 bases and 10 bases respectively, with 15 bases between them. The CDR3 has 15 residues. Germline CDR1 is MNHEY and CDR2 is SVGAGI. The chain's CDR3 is CASSYTGSEGSPLHF. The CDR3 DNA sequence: TGTGCCAGCAGTTACACCGGCTCGGAGGGGTCACCCCTCCACTTT.

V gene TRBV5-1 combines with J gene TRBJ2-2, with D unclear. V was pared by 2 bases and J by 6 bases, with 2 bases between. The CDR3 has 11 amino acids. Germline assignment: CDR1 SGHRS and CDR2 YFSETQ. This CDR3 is CASSFSGELFF. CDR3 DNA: TGCGCCAGCAGCTTCTCCGGGGAGCTGTTTTTT.

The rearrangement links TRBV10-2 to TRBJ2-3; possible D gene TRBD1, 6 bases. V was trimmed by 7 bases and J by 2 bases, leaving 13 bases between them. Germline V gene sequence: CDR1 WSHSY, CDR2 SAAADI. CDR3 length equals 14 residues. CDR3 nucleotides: TGCGCCAGCATCTCTCCAGGGGACACAGATACGCAGTATTTT. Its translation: CASISPGDTDTQYF.

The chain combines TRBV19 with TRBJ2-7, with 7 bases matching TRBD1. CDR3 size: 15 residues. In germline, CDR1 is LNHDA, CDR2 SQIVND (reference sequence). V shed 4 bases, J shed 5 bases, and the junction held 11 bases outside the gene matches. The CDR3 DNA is TGTGCCAGTAGTAGGACGACAGGGATAGGGGACGAGCAGTACTTC. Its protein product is CASSRTTGIGDEQYF.